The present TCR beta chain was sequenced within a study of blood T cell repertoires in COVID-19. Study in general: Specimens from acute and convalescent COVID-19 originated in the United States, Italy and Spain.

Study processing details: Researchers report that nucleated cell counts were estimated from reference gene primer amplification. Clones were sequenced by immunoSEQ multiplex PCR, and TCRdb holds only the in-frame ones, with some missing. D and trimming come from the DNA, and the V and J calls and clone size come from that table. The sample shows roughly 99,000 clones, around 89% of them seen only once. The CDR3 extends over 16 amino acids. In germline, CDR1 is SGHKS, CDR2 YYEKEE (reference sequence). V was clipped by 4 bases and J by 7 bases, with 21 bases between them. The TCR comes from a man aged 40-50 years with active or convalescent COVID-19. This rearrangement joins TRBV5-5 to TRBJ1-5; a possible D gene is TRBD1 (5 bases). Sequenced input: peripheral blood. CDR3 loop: CASSPLEGRAGQPQHF. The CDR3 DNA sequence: TGTGCCAGCAGCCCGCTCGAGGGGAGGGCAGGACAGCCCCAGCATTTT. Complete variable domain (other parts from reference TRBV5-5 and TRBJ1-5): DAGVTQSPTHLIKTRGQQVTLRCSPISGHKSVSWYQQVLGQGPQFIFQYYEKEERGRGNFPDRFSARQFPNYSSELNVNALLLGDSALYLCASSPLEGRAGQPQHFGDGTRLSIL.